Reported below is one TCR beta chain. Produced via immunoSEQ multiplex PCR; TCRdb's table is partial and in-frame only. The data contain around 130,000 clones, roughly 91% of them singletons. These data belong to a study of blood T cell repertoires in COVID-19. Study-level background: COVID-19 samples from acute and convalescent phases originated in the United States, Italy and Spain.

CDR1 is LGHNA, CDR2 YNFKEQ, per germline. CDR3 size: 18 residues. J was trimmed by 5 bases and V by 4 bases; bases with no gene match: 11. Sequencing used peripheral blood. V and J are TRBV4-2 and TRBJ2-2, with TRBD2 matching over 12 bases. The TCR originated in a man aged 45-65 years with active or convalescent COVID-19. Here the CDR3 reads CASSPLAGGPRGTGELFF. In DNA, the CDR3 is TGTGCCAGCAGCCCTCTAGCGGGGGGGCCACGGGGGACCGGGGAGCTGTTTTTT.